The present T cell receptor (beta chain) was sequenced within a study of control samples from healthy donors and cancer patients. Data came from immunoSEQ multiplex PCR; TCRdb stores just in-frame clones and leaves some out. Of about 80,000 clones listed, about nine tenths are singletons. This clone was seen only a few times. The CDR3 is 16 amino acids. Losses at the gene ends were 5 bases for V and 4 bases for J; bases not matched to a gene: 11. Germline lookup yields CDR1 MNHEY and CDR2 SMNVEV (reference sequence). Sample: blood. This receptor was identified in a man aged 50 to 59 in good health. The chain is built from TRBV27 and TRBJ1-5; 7 nucleotides agree with TRBD1. The CDR3, as DNA: TGTGCCAGCAGTCTCCGCCCGACAGGGCTGAATCAGCCCCAGCATTTT. Protein product: CASSLRPTGLNQPQHF.